What follows is one T cell receptor beta chain and its context. Its antigen is unknown. The data stem from a study of CD8 T cells in ankylosing spondylitis. Via MiXCR, TCRdb re-called the 5' RACE reads, giving one row per CDR3 protein. The sample shows approximately 250,000 distinct CDR3 sequences, over 9.5% of them seen only once. Trimming removed 5 bases at V and 9 bases at J, with 17 bases between. Germline CDR1 and CDR2: SNHLY and FYNNEI. There are 14 residues in the CDR3. Study results and caveats: Researchers reportedly found disease-linked clones significantly enriched in matched ankylosing spondylitis synovial fluid. Ankylosing spondylitis blood appeared to carry a characteristic TCR beta motif of roughly eight highly homologous variants.

The V gene is TRBV2, the J gene TRBJ2-1; tentative D call: TRBD2 (5 bases). What was sequenced was blood, either unsorted or a sorted T cell fraction (not recorded which). This TCR was sampled from a male donor with ankylosing spondylitis or in good health (not recorded which). The CDR3 region is CASSPRTSGGEQFF. CDR3 nucleotide sequence: TGTGCCAGCAGTCCTCGGACGTCCGGAGGTGAGCAGTTCTTC.